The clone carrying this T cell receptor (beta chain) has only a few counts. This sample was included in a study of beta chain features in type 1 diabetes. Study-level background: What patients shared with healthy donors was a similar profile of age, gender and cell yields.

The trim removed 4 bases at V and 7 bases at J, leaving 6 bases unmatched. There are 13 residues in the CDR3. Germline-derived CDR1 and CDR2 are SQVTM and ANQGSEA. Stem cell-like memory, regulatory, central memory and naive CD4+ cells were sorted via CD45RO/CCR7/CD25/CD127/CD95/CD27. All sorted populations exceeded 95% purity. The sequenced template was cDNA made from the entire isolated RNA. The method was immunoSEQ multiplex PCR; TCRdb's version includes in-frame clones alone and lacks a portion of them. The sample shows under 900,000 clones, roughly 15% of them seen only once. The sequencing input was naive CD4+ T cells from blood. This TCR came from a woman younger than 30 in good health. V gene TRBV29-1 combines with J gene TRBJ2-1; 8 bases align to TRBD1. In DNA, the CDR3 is TGCAGCGTTGCGGGACAGGTGGAAAATGAGCAGTTCTTC. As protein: CSVAGQVENEQFF.